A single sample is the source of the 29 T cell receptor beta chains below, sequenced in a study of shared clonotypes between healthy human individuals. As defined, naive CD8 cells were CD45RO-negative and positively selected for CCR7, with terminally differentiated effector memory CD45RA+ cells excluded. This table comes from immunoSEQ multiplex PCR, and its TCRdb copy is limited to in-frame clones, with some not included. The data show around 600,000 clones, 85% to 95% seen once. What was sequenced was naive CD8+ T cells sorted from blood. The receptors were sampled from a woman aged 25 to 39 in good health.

CDR3 bases: TGTGCCAGCAGCGAGACAGGGGGTTCGCAGTTCTTC. Amino acids: CASSETGGSQFF. This sequence joins TRBV5-4 and TRBJ2-1, with 9 bases aligning to TRBD1. The germline CDR1 and CDR2 sequences are SGHNT and YYREEE (reference sequence). This CDR3 spans 12 amino acids. With 4 bases clipped from V and 12 bases from J, the junction kept 5 bases outside the gene matches.

The CDR3 protein is CASRPLGWETQYF. The CDR3 nucleotides read TGTGCCAGTAGACCCCTCGGTTGGGAGACCCAGTACTTC. This chain connects TRBV19 to TRBJ2-5, with D uncertain. Germline V lookup: CDR1 LNHDA, CDR2 SQIVND (reference sequence). The V and J ends lost 6 bases and 5 bases respectively, with 13 bases between them. CDR3 length equals 13 residues. The variable domain in full, completed from reference TRBV19 and TRBJ2-5, reads DGGITQSPKYLFRKEGQNVTLSCEQNLNHDAMYWYRQDPGQGLRLIYYSQIVNDFQKGDIAEGYSVSREKKESFPLTVTSAQKNPTAFYLCASRPLGWETQYFGPGTRLLVL.

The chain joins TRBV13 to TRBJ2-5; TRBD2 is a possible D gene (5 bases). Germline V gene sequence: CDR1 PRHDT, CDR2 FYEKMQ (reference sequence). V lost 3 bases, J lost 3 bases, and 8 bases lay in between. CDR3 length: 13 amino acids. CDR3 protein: CASSFLGEETQYF. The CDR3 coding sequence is TGTGCCAGCAGCTTTCTCGGGGAAGAGACCCAGTACTTC.

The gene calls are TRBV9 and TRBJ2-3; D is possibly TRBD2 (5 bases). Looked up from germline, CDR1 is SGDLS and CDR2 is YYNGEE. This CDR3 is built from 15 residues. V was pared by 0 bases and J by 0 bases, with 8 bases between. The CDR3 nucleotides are TGTGCCAGCAGCGTAGGGGGAGTGAGCACAGATACGCAGTATTTT. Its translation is CASSVGGVSTDTQYF.

In nucleotides, the CDR3 is TGTGCCGGCGTGACAGGGGCCTGGGGACACCGGCCCACAGATACGCAGTATTTT. It is translated as CAGVTGAWGHRPTDTQYF. This chain joins TRBV11-2 and TRBJ2-3; 8 bases align to TRBD1. Per germline, CDR1 SGHAT and CDR2 FQNNGV. The CDR3 runs 18 residues. Losses at the gene ends were 11 bases for V and 2 bases for J; bases not matched to a gene: 21.

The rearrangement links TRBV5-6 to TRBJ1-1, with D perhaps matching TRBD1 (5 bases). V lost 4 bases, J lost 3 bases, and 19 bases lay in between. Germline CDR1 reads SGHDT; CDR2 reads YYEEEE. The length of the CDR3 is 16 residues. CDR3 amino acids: CASSIRDSREYTEAFF. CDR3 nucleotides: TGTGCCAGCAGCATCCGGGACTCAAGGGAGTACACTGAAGCTTTCTTT.

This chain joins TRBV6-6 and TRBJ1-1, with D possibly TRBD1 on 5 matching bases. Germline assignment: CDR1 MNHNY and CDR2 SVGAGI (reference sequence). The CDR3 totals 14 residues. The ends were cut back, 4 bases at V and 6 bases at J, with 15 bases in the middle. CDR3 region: CASSSRGEGAEAFF. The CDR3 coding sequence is TGTGCCAGCAGTTCCCGGGGGGAGGGCGCTGAAGCTTTCTTT.

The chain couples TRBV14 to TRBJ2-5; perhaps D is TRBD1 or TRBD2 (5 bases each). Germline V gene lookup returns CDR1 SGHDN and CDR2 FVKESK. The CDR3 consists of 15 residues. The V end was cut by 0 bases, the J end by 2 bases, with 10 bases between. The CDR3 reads CASSQDLEGQETQYF. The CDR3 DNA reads TGTGCCAGCAGCCAAGATCTCGAGGGGCAAGAGACCCAGTACTTC.

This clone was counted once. The CDR3 DNA sequence: TGTGCCAGCAGCTCCTCGAGAGAACTAGGTTATGAGCAGTTCTTC. This codes for CASSSSRELGYEQFF. The chain has TRBV7-2 and TRBJ2-1; possible D gene TRBD2, 5 bases. The CDR3 length is 15 residues. Germline loops: CDR1 SGHTA, CDR2 FQGNSA. The V end lost 4 bases, the J end lost 8 bases, and 18 bases lay between the germline ends.

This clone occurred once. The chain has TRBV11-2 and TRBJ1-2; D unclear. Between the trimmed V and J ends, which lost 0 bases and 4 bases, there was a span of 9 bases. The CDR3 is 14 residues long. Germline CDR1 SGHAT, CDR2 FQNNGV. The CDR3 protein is CASSLEPTLYGYTF. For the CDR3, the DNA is TGTGCCAGCAGCTTAGAACCTACCCTCTATGGCTACACCTTC. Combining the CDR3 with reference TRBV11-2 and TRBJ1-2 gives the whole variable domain EAGVAQSPRYKIIEKRQSVAFWCNPISGHATLYWYQQILGQGPKLLIQFQNNGVVDDSQLPKDRFSAERLKGVDSTLKIQPAKLEDSAVYLCASSLEPTLYGYTFGSGTRLTVV.

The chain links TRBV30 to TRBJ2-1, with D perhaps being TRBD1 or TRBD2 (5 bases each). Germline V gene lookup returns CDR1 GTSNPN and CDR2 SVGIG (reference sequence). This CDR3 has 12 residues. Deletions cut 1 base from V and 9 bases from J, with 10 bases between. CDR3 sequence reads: CAWSEWDGEQFF. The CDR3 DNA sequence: TGTGCCTGGAGTGAATGGGACGGTGAGCAGTTCTTC.

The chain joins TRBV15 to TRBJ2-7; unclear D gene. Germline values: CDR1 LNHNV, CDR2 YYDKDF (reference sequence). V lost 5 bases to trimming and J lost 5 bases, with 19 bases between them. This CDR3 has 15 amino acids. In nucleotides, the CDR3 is TGTGCCACCAGCTATTATCAGGCTAGATTCGACGAGCAGTACTTC. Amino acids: CATSYYQARFDEQYF.

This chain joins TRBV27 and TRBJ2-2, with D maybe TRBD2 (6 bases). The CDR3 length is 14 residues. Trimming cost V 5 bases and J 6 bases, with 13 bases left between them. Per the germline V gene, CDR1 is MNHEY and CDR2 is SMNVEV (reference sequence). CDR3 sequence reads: CASSLDTSPGELFF. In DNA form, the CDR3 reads TGTGCCAGCAGTCTAGACACTAGCCCCGGGGAGCTGTTTTTT.

The DNA of the CDR3 is TGCGCCAGCAGCTGGGAAAGTAGGACAGGAAACTACGAGCAGTACTTC. This encodes CASSWESRTGNYEQYF. This rearrangement joins TRBV5-1 to TRBJ2-7, with TRBD1 identical over 7 bases. The CDR3 length is 16 residues. Germline V CDR1 and CDR2: SGHRS, YFSETQ. V gave up 3 bases and J gave up 3 bases; unmatched junction bases: 12.

DNA of the CDR3: TGTGCCAGCAGCTTTGGTTATGGCTACACCTTC. Residues: CASSFGYGYTF. The chain links TRBV5-6 to TRBJ1-2; no definite D call. The CDR3 consists of 11 residues. Looked up from germline, CDR1 is SGHDT and CDR2 is YYEEEE. Trimming left V 2 bases short and J 5 bases short, with 4 bases between.

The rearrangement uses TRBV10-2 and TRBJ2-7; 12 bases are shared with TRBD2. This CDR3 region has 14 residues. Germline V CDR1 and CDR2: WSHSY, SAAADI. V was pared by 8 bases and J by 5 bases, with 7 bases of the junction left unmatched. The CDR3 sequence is CASGLAGPKDEQYF. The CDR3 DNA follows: TGCGCCAGCGGACTAGCGGGACCCAAAGACGAGCAGTACTTC.

The CDR3 is CASTQQAGESNEQFF. CDR3 sequence (DNA): TGTGCCAGCACCCAGCAAGCGGGAGAAAGTAATGAGCAGTTCTTC. The J gene is TRBJ2-1, the V gene TRBV28; 8 nucleotides align to TRBD2. V lost 7 bases, J lost 7 bases, and 12 bases stayed unmatched. The CDR3 consists of 15 residues. From germline, CDR1 is MDHEN and CDR2 SYDVKM. The full variable domain, in which reference TRBV28 and TRBJ2-1 provide the parts outside the CDR3, is DVKVTQSSRYLVKRTGEKVFLECVQDMDHENMFWYRQDPGLGLRLIYFSYDVKMKEKGDIPEGYSVSREKKERFSLILESASTNQTSMYLCASTQQAGESNEQFFGPGTRLTVL.

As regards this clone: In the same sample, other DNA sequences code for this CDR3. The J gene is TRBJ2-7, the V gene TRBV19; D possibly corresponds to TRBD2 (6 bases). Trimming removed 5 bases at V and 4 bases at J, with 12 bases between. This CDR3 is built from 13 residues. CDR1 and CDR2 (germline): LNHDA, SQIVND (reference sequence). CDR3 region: CASSVGLAYEQYF. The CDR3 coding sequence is TGTGCCAGTAGTGTGGGACTTGCTTACGAGCAGTACTTC.

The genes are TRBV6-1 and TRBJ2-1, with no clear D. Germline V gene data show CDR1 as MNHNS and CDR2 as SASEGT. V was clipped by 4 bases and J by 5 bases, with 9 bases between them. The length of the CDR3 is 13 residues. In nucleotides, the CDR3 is TGTGCCAGCAGTGCCCTGGATCACAATGAGCAGTTCTTC. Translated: CASSALDHNEQFF.

CDR3 residues: CASSLGSSGRALSYNEQFF. CDR3 coding DNA: TGCGCCAGCAGCTTGGGTTCTAGCGGGAGGGCCCTCTCTTACAATGAGCAGTTCTTC. The chain recombines TRBV5-1 with TRBJ2-1; the match to TRBD2 covers 12 bases. V gave up 0 bases and J gave up 4 bases; unmatched junction bases: 11. Looked up from germline, CDR1 is SGHRS and CDR2 is YFSETQ. This CDR3 has 19 residues.

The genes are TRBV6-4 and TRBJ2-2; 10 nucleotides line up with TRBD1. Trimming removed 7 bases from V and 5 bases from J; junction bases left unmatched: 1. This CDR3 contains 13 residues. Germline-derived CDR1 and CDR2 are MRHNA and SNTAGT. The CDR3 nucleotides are TGTGCCAGCAAGGACAGGGGGACCGGGGAGCTGTTTTTT. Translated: CASKDRGTGELFF.

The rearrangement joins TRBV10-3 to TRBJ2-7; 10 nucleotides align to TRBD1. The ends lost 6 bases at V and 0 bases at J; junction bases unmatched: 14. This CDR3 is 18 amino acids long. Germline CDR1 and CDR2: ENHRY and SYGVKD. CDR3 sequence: CAIRRTGGTDRSSYEQYF. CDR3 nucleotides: TGTGCCATCAGGAGGACAGGGGGAACGGATAGGAGCTCCTACGAGCAGTACTTC.

The CDR3 spells CASSIGREDIYEQYF. CDR3 DNA: TGTGCCAGTAGTATTGGGAGGGAGGACATATACGAGCAGTACTTC. The rearrangement joins TRBV19 to TRBJ2-7; 7 bases are shared with TRBD2. This CDR3 contains 15 residues. Germline loops: CDR1 LNHDA, CDR2 SQIVND (reference sequence). Trimming removed 3 bases from V and 4 bases from J; junction bases left unmatched: 9.

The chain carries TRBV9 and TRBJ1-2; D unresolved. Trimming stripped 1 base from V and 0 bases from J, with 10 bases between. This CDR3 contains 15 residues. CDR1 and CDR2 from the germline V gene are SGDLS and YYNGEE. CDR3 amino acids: CASSVFDGANYGYTF. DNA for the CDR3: TGTGCCAGCAGCGTATTTGACGGAGCTAACTATGGCTACACCTTC.

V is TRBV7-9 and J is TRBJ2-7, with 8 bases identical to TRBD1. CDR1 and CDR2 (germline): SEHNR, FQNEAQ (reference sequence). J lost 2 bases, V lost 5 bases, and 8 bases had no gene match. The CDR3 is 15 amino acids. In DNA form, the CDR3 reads TGTGCCAGCAGCCAAACCGGGACAGGAGCCTACGAGCAGTACTTC. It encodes CASSQTGTGAYEQYF. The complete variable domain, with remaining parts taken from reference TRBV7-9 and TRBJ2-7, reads DTGVSQNPRHKITKRGQNVTFRCDPISEHNRLYWYRQTLGQGPEFLTYFQNEAQLEKSRLLSDRFSAERPKGSFSTLEIQRTEQGDSAMYLCASSQTGTGAYEQYFGPGTRLTVT.

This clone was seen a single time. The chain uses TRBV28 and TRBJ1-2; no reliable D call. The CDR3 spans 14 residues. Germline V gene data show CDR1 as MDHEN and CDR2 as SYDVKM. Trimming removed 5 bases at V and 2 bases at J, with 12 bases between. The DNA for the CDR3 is TGTGCCAGCAGTCCCCTGGGAGAAAACTATGGCTACACCTTC. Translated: CASSPLGENYGYTF.

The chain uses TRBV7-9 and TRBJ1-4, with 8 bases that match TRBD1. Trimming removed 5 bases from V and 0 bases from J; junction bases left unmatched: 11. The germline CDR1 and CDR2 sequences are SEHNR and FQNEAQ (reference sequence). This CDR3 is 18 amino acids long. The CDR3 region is CASSPIRGQDATNEKLFF. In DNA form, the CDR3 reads TGTGCCAGCAGCCCCATTAGGGGACAGGACGCAACTAATGAAAAACTGTTTTTT.

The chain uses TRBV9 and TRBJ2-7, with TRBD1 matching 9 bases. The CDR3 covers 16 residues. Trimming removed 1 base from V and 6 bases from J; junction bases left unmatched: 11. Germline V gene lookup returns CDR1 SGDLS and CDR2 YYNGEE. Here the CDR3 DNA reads TGTGCCAGCAGCGTAAGTCTGACAGGGGGGCGCGGCGAGCAGTACTTC. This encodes CASSVSLTGGRGEQYF.

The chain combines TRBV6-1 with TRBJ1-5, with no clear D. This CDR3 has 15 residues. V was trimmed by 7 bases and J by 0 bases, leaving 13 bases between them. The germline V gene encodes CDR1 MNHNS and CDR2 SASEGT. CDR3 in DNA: TGTGCCAGCACTCCGCAGAGTTATAGCAATCAGCCCCAGCATTTT. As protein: CASTPQSYSNQPQHF.